A selection of T cell receptor beta chains follows, all from one sample in a study of control samples from healthy donors and cancer patients. The repertoire was sequenced with immunoSEQ multiplex PCR; TCRdb's copy has only in-frame clones and lacks some. The table includes 150,000 to 200,000 clones, approximately 94% detected once. The specimen sequenced was blood. The source of these receptors is a young woman in good health. Each CDR3 is given with its conserved first and last residue. Each record gives: CDR3 length, J gene, clone size, V gene, D gene, CDR3 DNA, CDR3 protein. The D gene is left open where the match is weak. Rows may omit the clone size; those that give it use once, few, many or a size class.

15	TRBJ1-3	NA	TRBV11-1	NA	TGTGCCAGCAGCTTAGCCCAGAGTTCTGGAAACACCATATATTTT	CASSLAQSSGNTIYF
13	TRBJ1-1	NA	TRBV2	NA	TGTGCCAGCAGGGGGGGGTATGCCACTGAAGCTTTCTTT	CASRGGYATEAFF
15	TRBJ2-1	NA	TRBV5-1	NA	TGCGCCAGCAGCCTGACCTTGGGTGAATACAATGAGCAGTTCTTC	CASSLTLGEYNEQFF
13	TRBJ2-2	once	TRBV28	NA	TGTGCCAGCAGCCCGACAGATACCGGGGAGCTGTTTTTT	CASSPTDTGELFF
14	TRBJ1-5	NA	TRBV27	TRBD1	TGTGCCAGCAGTCCTAAGGGACAGCCAGGGGCCCAGCATTTT	CASSPKGQPGAQHF
12	TRBJ2-7	NA	TRBV15	NA	TGTGCCACCAGCAGAGAAGGTAAAGAGCAGTACTTC	CATSREGKEQYF
11	TRBJ2-3	NA	TRBV6-2/TRBV6-3	NA	TGTGCCAGCAGTCGCGCCGATACGCAGTATTTT	CASSRADTQYF
16	TRBJ1-3	NA	TRBV3-1/TRBV3-2	NA	TGTGCCAGCAGCCAAGGGCCAGGATACTCTGGAAACACCATATATTTT	CASSQGPGYSGNTIYF
16	TRBJ1-2	once	TRBV18	NA	TGTGCCAGCTCACCTGCCGGGGGGCCGCTGGGGAATGGCTACACCTTC	CASSPAGGPLGNGYTF
17	TRBJ2-3	NA	TRBV9	NA	TGTGCCAGCAGCGCAGGCTCGACGTATCCAAACACAGATACGCAGTATTTT	CASSAGSTYPNTDTQYF
11	TRBJ2-1	once	TRBV29-1	TRBD1	TGCAGCGTTCGACAGGGCAGTGAGCAGTTCTTC	CSVRQGSEQFF
13	TRBJ2-3	NA	TRBV19	TRBD1	TGTGCCAGTAGTGGGACAGACACAGATACGCAGTATTTT	CASSGTDTDTQYF
15	TRBJ1-1	few	TRBV6-2/TRBV6-3	NA	TGTGCCAGCAGTTCCCCCCGGCACAAGGGCACTGAAGCTTTCTTT	CASSSPRHKGTEAFF
19	TRBJ2-6	NA	TRBV11-2	NA	TGTGCCAGCAGCTTAGAGTGGGCCGCAGCAACCACTGGGGCCAACGTCCTGACTTTC	CASSLEWAAATTGANVLTF
15	TRBJ2-4	NA	TRBV18	NA	TGTGCCAGCTCACCGGGGGACGGAGGATTAAACATTCAGTACTTC	CASSPGDGGLNIQYF
16	TRBJ2-3	NA	TRBV27	NA	TGTGCCAGCAGTTTAATTCACCCCCTTTCAGCCGATACGCAGTATTTT	CASSLIHPLSADTQYF
15	TRBJ1-2	once	TRBV7-2	NA	TGTGCCAGCAGCTTATCCAGACAGAAGGATCGGGGCTACACCTTC	CASSLSRQKDRGYTF
14	TRBJ2-3	NA	TRBV5-1	NA	TGCGCCAGCAGCCGTACTAGCAGCACAGATACGCAGTATTTT	CASSRTSSTDTQYF
14	TRBJ2-3	NA	TRBV12-5	NA	TGTGCTAGTGGACCCGGTCCCCCCGCGGATACGCAGTATTTT	CASGPGPPADTQYF
12	TRBJ1-5	NA	TRBV12-3/TRBV12-4	NA	TGTGCCAGCAGTTCCAATGACCAGCCCCAGCATTTT	CASSSNDQPQHF
13	TRBJ1-6	NA	TRBV6-5	TRBD1	TGTGCCAGCAACAGGGGCCGGGCCGAACCCCTCCACTTT	CASNRGRAEPLHF
15	TRBJ2-3	NA	TRBV10-3	TRBD2	TGTGCCATCAGTGAGGAGCGGGGCCCCTCGGATACGCAGTATTTT	CAISEERGPSDTQYF
14	TRBJ1-2	NA	TRBV15	NA	TGTGCCACCAGCAGAGATCGGTGGAACTATGGCTACACCTTC	CATSRDRWNYGYTF
14	TRBJ2-3	NA	TRBV2	TRBD2	TGTGCCAGCGGGCGGGGGATTAGCACAGATACGCAGTATTTT	CASGRGISTDTQYF
16	TRBJ2-6	NA	TRBV5-6	TRBD1	TGTGCCAGCAGCGGGACAGGGGGCCGGTGGGCCAACGTCCTGACTTTC	CASSGTGGRWANVLTF
16	TRBJ2-5	NA	TRBV11-2	TRBD2	TGTGCCAGCAGCTGGGGGACTAGTCCCCTTCAAGAGACCCAGTACTTC	CASSWGTSPLQETQYF
16	TRBJ2-1	NA	TRBV7-9	TRBD2	TGTGCCAGCAGCCCCGCGGGACTAGCGGCCCTCAATGAGCAGTTCTTC	CASSPAGLAALNEQFF
14	TRBJ1-6	NA	TRBV9	NA	TGTGCCAGCAGCGTAGGACGGAATAATTCACCCCTCCACTTT	CASSVGRNNSPLHF
15	TRBJ1-5	NA	TRBV7-2	NA	TGTGCCAGCAGCTTATTTGCGACAGCCGATCAGCCCCAGCATTTT	CASSLFATADQPQHF
17	TRBJ2-3	NA	TRBV11-2	TRBD2	TGTGCCAGCAGCTCCCTAGCGGGAGGGAGGAGCACAGATACGCAGTATTTT	CASSSLAGGRSTDTQYF
15	TRBJ2-3	NA	TRBV9	TRBD1	TGTGCCAGCAGCGACCGGGACAGAGCCACAGATACGCAGTATTTT	CASSDRDRATDTQYF
17	TRBJ1-2	few	TRBV5-4	TRBD1	TGTGCCAGCAGCCACCTCCTCCGGGACAGGGGTAACTATGGCTACACCTTC	CASSHLLRDRGNYGYTF
16	TRBJ2-7	once	TRBV28	TRBD1	TGTGCCAGCAGCCTGAGACCCAGACAGGGGGAGTACGAGCAGTACTTC	CASSLRPRQGEYEQYF
11	TRBJ2-3	NA	TRBV20-1	NA	TGCAGTGCTAGAGATAGAAGGGCGCAGTATTTT	CSARDRRAQYF
13	TRBJ1-4	NA	TRBV20-1	NA	TGCAGTGCTAGTTCCAACGGGGGGGAAAAACTGTTTTTT	CSASSNGGEKLFF
15	TRBJ1-4	NA	TRBV11-3	NA	TGTGCCAGCAGCCCCGGGAATACAACTAATGAAAAACTGTTTTTT	CASSPGNTTNEKLFF
13	TRBJ1-2	NA	TRBV9	NA	TGTGCCAGCAGCCCTTCCATCGGGTATGGCTACACCTTC	CASSPSIGYGYTF
14	TRBJ1-5	once	TRBV20-1	TRBD1	TGCAGTGCTAGTCCCCGGGACAGGGCTCAGCCCCAGCATTTT	CSASPRDRAQPQHF
15	TRBJ1-1	NA	TRBV19	NA	TGTGCCAGTAGTAGGAGTCAGTTTTCTAGCACTGAAGCTTTCTTT	CASSRSQFSSTEAFF
14	TRBJ1-1	NA	TRBV4-2	NA	TGTGCCAGCAGCCAAGTTGGGGCTAACACTGAAGCTTTCTTT	CASSQVGANTEAFF
15	TRBJ2-7	NA	TRBV6-5	NA	TGTGCCAGCAACCGGGCCCTCACTAGCTCCTACGAGCAGTACTTC	CASNRALTSSYEQYF
12	TRBJ2-5	once	TRBV7-2	NA	TGTGCCAGCAGCTCCGAGGGGGAGACCCAGTACTTC	CASSSEGETQYF
16	TRBJ2-5	NA	TRBV9	TRBD2	TGTGCCAGCAGCTCCCGGACGGGGGGGCCAGAAGAGACCCAGTACTTC	CASSSRTGGPEETQYF
19	TRBJ1-1	NA	TRBV4-3	NA	TGCGCCAGCAGCCAAGCTTCCCCTGGGGGAATCGGCAGCGGACAAGAAGCTTTCTTT	CASSQASPGGIGSGQEAFF
11	TRBJ2-5	NA	TRBV6-2/TRBV6-3	NA	TGTGCCAGCAGTTATCCGGAGACCCAGTACTTC	CASSYPETQYF
17	TRBJ2-3	NA	TRBV7-2	TRBD2	TGTGCCAGCACCCCGGGACTAGCGGGAGGGCCCCCAGATACGCAGTATTTT	CASTPGLAGGPPDTQYF
11	TRBJ1-1	NA	TRBV12-3/TRBV12-4	NA	TGTGCCAGCAGACAGGGAAGAGAGGCTTTCTTT	CASRQGREAFF
18	TRBJ1-1	NA	TRBV7-9	NA	TGTGCCAGCAGCTTAGTTTCCGGGAAGTGGCTCATGAACACTGAAGCTTTCTTT	CASSLVSGKWLMNTEAFF
16	TRBJ2-5	once	TRBV15	NA	TGTGCCACCAGCCCCCCTAGGGCAGAAAAACAAGAGACCCAGTACTTC	CATSPPRAEKQETQYF
14	TRBJ1-1	NA	TRBV7-9	NA	TGTGCCAGCACCTCGTGGAGAGGGGACACTGAAGCTTTCTTT	CASTSWRGDTEAFF
15	TRBJ1-5	NA	TRBV10-2	NA	TGCGCCAGCAGTGTGGCCAGCCCGAGCAATCAGCCCCAGCATTTT	CASSVASPSNQPQHF
15	TRBJ2-1	NA	TRBV7-8	NA	TGTGCCAGCAGTCATCAGGGTAAGGTGGTAAGTGAGCAGTTCTTC	CASSHQGKVVSEQFF
12	TRBJ2-7	NA	TRBV12-3/TRBV12-4	NA	TGTGCCAGCAGCCCTAACTCCTACGAGCAGTACTTC	CASSPNSYEQYF
13	TRBJ2-5	NA	TRBV10-3	NA	TGTGCCATCAGTGTTGGGGGTCCAGAGACCCAGTACTTC	CAISVGGPETQYF
14	TRBJ1-4	NA	TRBV3-1/TRBV3-2	NA	TGTGCCAGCAGCCAACAGGGAAGTGGTGAAAAACTGTTTTTT	CASSQQGSGEKLFF
15	TRBJ1-2	NA	TRBV18	NA	TGTGCCAGCTCCCTAAGCGTACAGGACCGCTATGGCTACACCTTC	CASSLSVQDRYGYTF
15	TRBJ1-3	NA	TRBV6-5	NA	TGTGCCAGCAGTCCCCCCGGGTTCTCTGGAAACACCATATATTTT	CASSPPGFSGNTIYF